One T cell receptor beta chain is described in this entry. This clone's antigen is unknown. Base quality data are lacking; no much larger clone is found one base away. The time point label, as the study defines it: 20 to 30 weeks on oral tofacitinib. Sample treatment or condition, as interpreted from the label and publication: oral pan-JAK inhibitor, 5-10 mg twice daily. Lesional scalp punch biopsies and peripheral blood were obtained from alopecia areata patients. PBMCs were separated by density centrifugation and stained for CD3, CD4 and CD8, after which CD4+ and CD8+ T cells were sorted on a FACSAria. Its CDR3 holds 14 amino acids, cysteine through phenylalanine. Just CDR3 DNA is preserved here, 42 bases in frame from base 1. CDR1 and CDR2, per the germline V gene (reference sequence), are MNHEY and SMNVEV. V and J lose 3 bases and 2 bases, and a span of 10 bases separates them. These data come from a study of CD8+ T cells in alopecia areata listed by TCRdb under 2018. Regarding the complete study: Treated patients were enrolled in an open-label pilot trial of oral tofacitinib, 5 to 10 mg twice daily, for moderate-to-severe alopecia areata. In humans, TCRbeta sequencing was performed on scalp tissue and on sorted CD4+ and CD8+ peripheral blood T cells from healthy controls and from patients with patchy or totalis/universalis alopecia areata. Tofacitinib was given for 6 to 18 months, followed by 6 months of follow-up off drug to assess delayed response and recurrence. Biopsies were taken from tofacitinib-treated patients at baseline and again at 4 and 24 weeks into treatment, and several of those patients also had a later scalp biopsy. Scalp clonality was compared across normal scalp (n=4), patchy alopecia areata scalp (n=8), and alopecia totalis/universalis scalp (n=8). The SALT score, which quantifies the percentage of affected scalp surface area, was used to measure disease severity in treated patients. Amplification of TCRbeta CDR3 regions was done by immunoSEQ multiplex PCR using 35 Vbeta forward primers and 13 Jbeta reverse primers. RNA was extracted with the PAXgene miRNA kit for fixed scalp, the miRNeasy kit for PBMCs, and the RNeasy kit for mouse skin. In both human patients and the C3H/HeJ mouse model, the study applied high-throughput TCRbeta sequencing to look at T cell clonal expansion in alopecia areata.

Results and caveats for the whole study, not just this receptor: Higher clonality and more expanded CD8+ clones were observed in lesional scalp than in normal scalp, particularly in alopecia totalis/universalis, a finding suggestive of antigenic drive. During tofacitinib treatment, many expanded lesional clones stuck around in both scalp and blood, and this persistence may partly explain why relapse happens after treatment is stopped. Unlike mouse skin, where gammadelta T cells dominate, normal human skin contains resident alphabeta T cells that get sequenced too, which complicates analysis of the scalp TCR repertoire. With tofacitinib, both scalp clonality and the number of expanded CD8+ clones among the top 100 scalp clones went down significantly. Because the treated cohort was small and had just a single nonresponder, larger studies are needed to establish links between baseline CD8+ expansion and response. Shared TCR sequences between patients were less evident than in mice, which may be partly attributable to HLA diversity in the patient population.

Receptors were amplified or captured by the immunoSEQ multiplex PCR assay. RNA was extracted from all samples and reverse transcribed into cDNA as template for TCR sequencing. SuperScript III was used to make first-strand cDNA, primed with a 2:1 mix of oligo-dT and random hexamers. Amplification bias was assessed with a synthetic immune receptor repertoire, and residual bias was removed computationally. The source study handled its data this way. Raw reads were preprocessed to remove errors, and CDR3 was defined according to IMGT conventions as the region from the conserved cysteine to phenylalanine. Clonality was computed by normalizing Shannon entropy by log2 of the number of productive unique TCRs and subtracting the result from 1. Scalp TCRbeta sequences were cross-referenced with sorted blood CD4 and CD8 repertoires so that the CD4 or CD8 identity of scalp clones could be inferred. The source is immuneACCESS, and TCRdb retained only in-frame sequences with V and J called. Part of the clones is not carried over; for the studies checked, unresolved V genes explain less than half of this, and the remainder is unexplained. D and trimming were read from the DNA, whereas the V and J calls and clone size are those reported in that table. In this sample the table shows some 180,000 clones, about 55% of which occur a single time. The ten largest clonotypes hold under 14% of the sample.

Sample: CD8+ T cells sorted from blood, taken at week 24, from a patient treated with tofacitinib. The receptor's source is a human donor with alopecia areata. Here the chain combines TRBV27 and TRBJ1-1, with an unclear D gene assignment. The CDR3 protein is CASSLGHLNTEAFF. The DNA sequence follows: TGTGCCAGCAGTTTGGGCCACCTCAACACTGAAGCTTTCTTT.